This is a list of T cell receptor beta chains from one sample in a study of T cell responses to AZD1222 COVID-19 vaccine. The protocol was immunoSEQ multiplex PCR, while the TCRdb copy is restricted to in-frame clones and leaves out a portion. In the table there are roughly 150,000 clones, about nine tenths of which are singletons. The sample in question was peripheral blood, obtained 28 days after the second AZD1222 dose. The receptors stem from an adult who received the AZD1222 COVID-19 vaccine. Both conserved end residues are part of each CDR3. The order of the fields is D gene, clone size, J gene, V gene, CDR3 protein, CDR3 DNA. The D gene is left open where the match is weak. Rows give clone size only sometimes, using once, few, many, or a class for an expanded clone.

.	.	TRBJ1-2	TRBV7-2	CASSLDRAGYTF	TGTGCCAGCAGCTTAGACAGGGCCGGCTACACCTTC
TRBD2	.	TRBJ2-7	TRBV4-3	CASSQDLQRGTSYEQYF	TGCGCCAGCAGCCAAGATCTCCAGCGGGGAACTTCCTACGAGCAGTACTTC
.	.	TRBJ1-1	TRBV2	CASSEGGENTEAFF	TGTGCCAGCAGTGAAGGGGGAGAGAACACTGAAGCTTTCTTT
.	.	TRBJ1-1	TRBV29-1	CSVEEQGNTEAFF	TGCAGCGTTGAAGAACAAGGGAACACTGAAGCTTTCTTT
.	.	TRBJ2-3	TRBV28	CASSSSRVRADTQYF	.
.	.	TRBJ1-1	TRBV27	CASSLRGDMSEAFF	TGTGCCAGCAGCCTACGAGGGGATATGTCTGAAGCTTTCTTT
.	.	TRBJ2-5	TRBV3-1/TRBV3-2	CASSLLLGETQYF	TGTGCCAGCAGCCTCCTATTGGGAGAGACCCAGTACTTC
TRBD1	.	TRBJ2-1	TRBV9	CASSVGKGADNEQFF	TGTGCCAGCAGCGTAGGGAAGGGGGCGGATAATGAGCAGTTCTTC
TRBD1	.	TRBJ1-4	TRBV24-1	CATSDSGRGPEKLFF	TGTGCCACCAGTGATTCGGGCAGGGGGCCTGAAAAACTGTTTTTT
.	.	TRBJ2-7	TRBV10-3	CAISEGGAVQYF	TGTGCCATCAGTGAGGGGGGGGCAGTGCAGTACTTC
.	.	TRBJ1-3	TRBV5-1	CASSLANAGNTIYF	TGCGCCAGCAGCTTGGCCAATGCAGGGAACACCATATATTTT
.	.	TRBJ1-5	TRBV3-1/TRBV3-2	CASSQDTNSNQPQHF	TGTGCCAGCAGCCAAGACACAAATAGCAATCAGCCCCAGCATTTT
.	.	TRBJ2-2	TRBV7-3	CASSRGLTGELFF	TGTGCCAGCAGCCGGGGGCTCACCGGGGAGCTGTTTTTT
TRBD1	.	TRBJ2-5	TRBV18	CASSRARTGVIETQYF	TGTGCCAGCTCACGCGCTCGGACAGGGGTTATCGAGACCCAGTACTTC
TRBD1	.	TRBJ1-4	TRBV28	CASSLGDRGEKLFF	TGTGCCAGCAGTTTAGGGGACAGGGGCGAAAAACTGTTTTTT
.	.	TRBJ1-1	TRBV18	CASSKVNTEAFF	TGTGCCAGCTCCAAGGTGAACACTGAAGCTTTCTTT
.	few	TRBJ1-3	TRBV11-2	CASSLWETPSGNTIYF	TGTGCCAGCAGCTTATGGGAGACACCCTCTGGAAACACCATATATTTT
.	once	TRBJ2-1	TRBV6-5	CASTSRNEQFF	TGTGCCAGCACCTCTCGCAATGAGCAGTTCTTC
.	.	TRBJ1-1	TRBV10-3	CAISDSLGENTEAFF	TGTGCCATCAGTGACTCCCTGGGGGAGAACACTGAAGCTTTCTTT
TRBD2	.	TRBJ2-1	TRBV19	CASSIVAGEFNEQFF	TGTGCCAGTAGTATAGTAGCGGGAGAGTTCAATGAGCAGTTCTTC
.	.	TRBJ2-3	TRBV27	CASSFGPRSADTQYF	TGTGCCAGCAGTTTTGGACCTAGATCGGCAGATACGCAGTATTTT
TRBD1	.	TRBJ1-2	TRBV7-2	CASSSRRTGRAPDGYTF	TGTGCCAGCAGCTCACGGAGGACAGGGAGGGCTCCTGATGGCTACACCTTC
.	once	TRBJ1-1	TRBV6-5	CASSPQGGQRSEAFF	TGTGCCAGCAGTCCCCAGGGAGGCCAGAGATCGGAAGCTTTCTTT
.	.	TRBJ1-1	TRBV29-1	CSVEKRVVNTEAFF	TGCAGCGTTGAAAAGAGGGTGGTGAACACTGAAGCTTTCTTT
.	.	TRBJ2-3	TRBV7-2	CASSEDPPPDTQYF	TGTGCCAGCAGCGAGGACCCCCCCCCAGATACGCAGTATTTT
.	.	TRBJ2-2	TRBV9	CASSPTGSVKTGELFF	TGTGCCAGCAGCCCCACCGGATCGGTAAAGACCGGGGAGCTGTTTTTT
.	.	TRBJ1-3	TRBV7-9	CASSLTALSGNTIYF	TGTGCCAGCAGCTTGACGGCCCTCTCTGGAAACACCATATATTTT
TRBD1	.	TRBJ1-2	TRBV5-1	CASSLDWDRNGYTF	TGCGCCAGCAGCTTGGATTGGGACAGAAACGGCTACACCTTC
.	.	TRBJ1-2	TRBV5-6	CASSSAVYGYTF	TGTGCCAGCAGTTCCGCAGTCTATGGCTACACCTTC
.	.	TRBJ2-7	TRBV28	CASSPSGRYYEQYF	TGTGCCAGCAGTCCCTCCGGACGGTACTACGAGCAGTACTTC
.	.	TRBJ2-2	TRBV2	CASSEKWGAGELFF	TGTGCCAGCAGTGAAAAGTGGGGGGCCGGGGAGCTGTTTTTT
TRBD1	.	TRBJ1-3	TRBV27	CASSFRGHGNTIYF	TGTGCCAGCAGTTTCAGGGGGCATGGAAACACCATATATTTT
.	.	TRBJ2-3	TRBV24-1	CATSGEAYTDTQYF	TGTGCCACCAGTGGGGAGGCCTACACAGATACGCAGTATTTT
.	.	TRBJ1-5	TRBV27	CASSFGGIKPQHF	TGTGCCAGCAGTTTTGGGGGGATAAAGCCCCAGCATTTT
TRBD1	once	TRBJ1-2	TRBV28	CASSSQGAGYGYTF	TGTGCCAGCAGTTCACAGGGGGCGGGGTATGGCTACACCTTC
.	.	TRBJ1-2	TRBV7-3	CASSLLPNYGYTF	TGTGCCAGCAGCTTATTACCAAACTATGGCTACACCTTC
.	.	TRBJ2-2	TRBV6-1	CASSEDRFTGELFF	TGTGCCAGCAGTGAAGACAGGTTCACCGGGGAGCTGTTTTTT
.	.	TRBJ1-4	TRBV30	CAWRGLVNEKLFF	TGTGCCTGGAGAGGACTGGTGAATGAAAAACTGTTTTTT
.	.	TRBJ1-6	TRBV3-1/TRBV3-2	CASSQERGSSPLHF	TGTGCCAGCAGCCAAGAGAGGGGGTCTTCACCCCTCCACTTT
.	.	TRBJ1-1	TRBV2	CASRGTLTEAFF	TGTGCCAGCAGGGGGACACTAACTGAAGCTTTCTTT
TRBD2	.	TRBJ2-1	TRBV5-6	CASSLTAGGFYNEQFF	TGTGCCAGCAGCTTGACGGCGGGAGGGTTTTACAATGAGCAGTTCTTC
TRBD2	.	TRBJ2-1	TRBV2	CASSLDLGLAGSEQFF	TGTGCCAGCAGCCTCGACTTGGGACTAGCGGGAAGTGAGCAGTTCTTC
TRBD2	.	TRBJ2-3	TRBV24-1	CATSDPVGPSGSTDTQYF	TGTGCCACCAGTGATCCCGTCGGCCCTAGCGGGAGCACAGATACGCAGTATTTT
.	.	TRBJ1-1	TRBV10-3	CAIRTEVGTEAFF	TGTGCCATCAGGACAGAAGTAGGTACTGAAGCTTTCTTT